This T cell receptor (beta chain) was obtained from a study of blood T cell repertoires in COVID-19. Overall study: The United States, Italy and Spain provided the acute and convalescent COVID-19 samples. T cells, B-cell-depleted T cells, or PBMCs provided the cDNA or gDNA that served as material.

This clone was recorded only once. Under the authors' procedure: Researchers report that nucleated cell counts were estimated from reference gene primer amplification. The table came from immunoSEQ multiplex PCR; TCRdb's copy has only in-frame clones and leaves some out. V, J and clone size were drawn from that table, and D and trimming were deduced from the DNA. The data show roughly 260,000 clones, with roughly 86% seen just once and 11% held by the top ten. Patients from Seattle were sampled longitudinally, starting during active infection. The sequence came from a woman aged 25 to 39 with COVID-19, enrolled during active disease. The sequencing sample was made of peripheral blood.

The CDR3 here is CASSPQIPQETQYF. CDR3 nucleotide sequence: TGTGCCAGCAGTCCCCAGATCCCTCAAGAGACCCAGTACTTC. The V and J genes are TRBV6-5 and TRBJ2-5, with no clear D. The CDR3 contains 14 residues. Deletions cut 5 bases from V and 2 bases from J, with 12 bases between. The germline gives CDR1 MNHEY, CDR2 SVGAGI.